The rows below give T cell receptor beta chains drawn from one sample of a study of neurological immune-mediated disorders. One entry per CDR3 protein, called by TCRdb with MiXCR from the 5' RACE reads. The sample comprises about 36,000 distinct CDR3 sequences, approximately 10% of which are singletons, and approximately 6.9% rests with the top ten. Material: PBMCs. Every receptor here comes from a woman in her thirties with HTLV-1-associated myelopathy (HAM/TSP). Both conserved end residues are part of each CDR3. Fields, in order: J gene, D gene, clone size, V gene, CDR3 DNA, CDR3 protein. D genes are given only for firm matches. A row's size may be missing; if present it is once, few, many or a size class.

j_gene: TRBJ1-2; d_gene: TRBD1; abundance: many; v_gene: TRBV5-1; CDR3nt: TGCGCCAGCAGCTCTAGGACAGGGCCTTACGATGGCTACACCTTC; CDR3aa: CASSSRTGPYDGYTF
j_gene: TRBJ2-7; d_gene: TRBD1; abundance: many; v_gene: TRBV7-2; CDR3nt: TGTGCCAGCAGCTTAGGACAGGGGGTTTCCTACGAGCAGTACTTC; CDR3aa: CASSLGQGVSYEQYF
j_gene: TRBJ2-3; d_gene: -; abundance: many; v_gene: TRBV20-1; CDR3nt: TGCAGTGCTAGTTCTAGCAGCTATAGCACAGATACGCAGTATTTT; CDR3aa: CSASSSSYSTDTQYF
j_gene: TRBJ2-3; d_gene: TRBD2; abundance: many; v_gene: TRBV20-1; CDR3nt: TGCAGTGCACTAGCGACTAGCACAGATACGCAGTATTTT; CDR3aa: CSALATSTDTQYF
j_gene: TRBJ2-7; d_gene: TRBD2; abundance: many; v_gene: TRBV24-1; CDR3nt: TGTGCCATACCGATAGCGGGGGCTACCACCTACGAGCAGTACTTC; CDR3aa: CAIPIAGATTYEQYF
j_gene: TRBJ2-1; d_gene: -; abundance: many; v_gene: TRBV5-1; CDR3nt: TGCGCCAGCAGCTTGGTGGGGCTGTCGGATGAGCAGTTCTTC; CDR3aa: CASSLVGLSDEQFF
j_gene: TRBJ2-3; d_gene: -; abundance: many; v_gene: TRBV5-8; CDR3nt: TGTGCCAGCAGCTTTCTCGGGGGAGATTATACGCAGTATTTT; CDR3aa: CASSFLGGDYTQYF
j_gene: TRBJ2-1; d_gene: -; abundance: many; v_gene: TRBV5-1; CDR3nt: TGCGCCAGCAGCTTGGGGCCCAGCGCCCGTGAGCAGTTCTTC; CDR3aa: CASSLGPSAREQFF
j_gene: TRBJ2-3; d_gene: TRBD2; abundance: -; v_gene: TRBV7-8; CDR3nt: TGTGCCAGCAACCCCGGGACTAGCGGGGGGGCGCCAGATACGCAGTATTTT; CDR3aa: CASNPGTSGGAPDTQYF
j_gene: TRBJ1-2; d_gene: -; abundance: many; v_gene: TRBV24-1; CDR3nt: TGTGCCACCAGTGCCCCGGGCAACTATGGCTACACCTTC; CDR3aa: CATSAPGNYGYTF
j_gene: TRBJ1-6; d_gene: -; abundance: many; v_gene: TRBV28; CDR3nt: TGTGCCAGCAGTGTTCCCCTAAATTCACCCCTCCACTTT; CDR3aa: CASSVPLNSPLHF
j_gene: TRBJ2-1; d_gene: TRBD1; abundance: many; v_gene: TRBV5-1; CDR3nt: TGCGCCAGCAGCTTGAGGGACAGGGGGCGCAGCGAGCAGTTCTTC; CDR3aa: CASSLRDRGRSEQFF
j_gene: TRBJ2-1; d_gene: -; abundance: few; v_gene: TRBV7-2; CDR3nt: TGTGCCAGCAACCAACCGGACCGTCACTCCTACAATGAGCAGTTCTTC; CDR3aa: CASNQPDRHSYNEQFF
j_gene: TRBJ2-3; d_gene: -; abundance: many; v_gene: TRBV11-3; CDR3nt: TGTGCCAGCGACCGGGGAGGTAGCACAGATACGCAGTATTTT; CDR3aa: CASDRGGSTDTQYF
j_gene: TRBJ2-1; d_gene: TRBD2; abundance: many; v_gene: TRBV6-6; CDR3nt: TGTGCCAGCAGTTACTCATCCGGGGGGGCCTTTTCCCGTACAAATGAGCAGTTCTTC; CDR3aa: CASSYSSGGAFSRTNEQFF
j_gene: TRBJ1-5; d_gene: -; abundance: many; v_gene: TRBV3-1; CDR3nt: TGTGCCAGCAGCCAAGATCCAGGGGTACAGCCCCAGCATTTT; CDR3aa: CASSQDPGVQPQHF
j_gene: TRBJ2-4; d_gene: TRBD2; abundance: many; v_gene: TRBV6-6; CDR3nt: TGTGCCAGCAGTAACAACGGGGGGGCATTCGACATTCAGTACTTC; CDR3aa: CASSNNGGAFDIQYF
j_gene: TRBJ1-1; d_gene: TRBD1; abundance: many; v_gene: TRBV5-1; CDR3nt: TGCGCCAGCAGCACGGGACAGGGCCAAGGGATGAACACTGAAGCTTTCTTT; CDR3aa: CASSTGQGQGMNTEAFF
j_gene: TRBJ2-1; d_gene: TRBD1; abundance: many; v_gene: TRBV5-1; CDR3nt: TGCGCCAGCAGCTCCAACCCGACAGGGAGCTCCTACAATGAGCAGTTCTTC; CDR3aa: CASSSNPTGSSYNEQFF
j_gene: TRBJ1-1; d_gene: -; abundance: -; v_gene: TRBV20-1; CDR3nt: TGCAGTGCTACGTATCTCAGGGGTACGAACACTGAAGCTTTCTTT; CDR3aa: CSATYLRGTNTEAFF
j_gene: TRBJ2-7; d_gene: TRBD2; abundance: -; v_gene: TRBV7-6; CDR3nt: TGTGCCAGCAGTCCGGGACTACTGGAGCAGTACTTC; CDR3aa: CASSPGLLEQYF
j_gene: TRBJ1-4; d_gene: -; abundance: many; v_gene: TRBV7-6; CDR3nt: TGTGCCAGCAGCTTAGGGGCTCTGGGTGAAAAACTGTTTTTT; CDR3aa: CASSLGALGEKLFF
j_gene: TRBJ2-3; d_gene: TRBD2; abundance: medium-sized; v_gene: TRBV29-1; CDR3nt: TGCAGCGTCGCTCACTGGACTAGCGGGGTAGATACGCAGTATTTT; CDR3aa: CSVAHWTSGVDTQYF
j_gene: TRBJ2-3; d_gene: -; abundance: many; v_gene: TRBV20-1; CDR3nt: TGCAGTGCCCGATCCAGGGGTCTAGCGAGCACAGATACGCAGTATTTT; CDR3aa: CSARSRGLASTDTQYF
j_gene: TRBJ2-2; d_gene: -; abundance: -; v_gene: TRBV5-6; CDR3nt: TGTGCCAGCAGCTTGGTGGTACTGGGGCCGCTGGAGCTGTTTTTT; CDR3aa: CASSLVVLGPLELFF
j_gene: TRBJ1-2; d_gene: -; abundance: many; v_gene: TRBV20-1; CDR3nt: TGCAGTGCGAGGTACCGGGACAACTATGGCTACACCTTC; CDR3aa: CSARYRDNYGYTF
j_gene: TRBJ2-7; d_gene: -; abundance: many; v_gene: TRBV6-6; CDR3nt: TGTGCCAGCAGTTACCTGAAAAAGATGAGGACTGGCTCCTACGAGCAGTACTTC; CDR3aa: CASSYLKKMRTGSYEQYF
j_gene: TRBJ1-1; d_gene: -; abundance: many; v_gene: TRBV7-6; CDR3nt: TGTGCCAGCAGCCCATTTGCAAATGAAGCTTTCTTT; CDR3aa: CASSPFANEAFF
j_gene: TRBJ1-4; d_gene: TRBD1; abundance: -; v_gene: TRBV18; CDR3nt: TGTGCCAGCTCACCACAAGACCCCACGACAGGGCGCACTAATGAAAAACTGTTTTTT; CDR3aa: CASSPQDPTTGRTNEKLFF
j_gene: TRBJ2-2; d_gene: -; abundance: -; v_gene: TRBV5-1; CDR3nt: TGCGCCAACAGTCCAAACATCGGAGGTACCGGGGAGCTGTTTTTT; CDR3aa: CANSPNIGGTGELFF
j_gene: TRBJ1-5; d_gene: TRBD1; abundance: many; v_gene: TRBV20-1; CDR3nt: TGCAGTGCTAGCGATAACCGGGGGGGACAGTTCAATCAGCCCCAGCATTTT; CDR3aa: CSASDNRGGQFNQPQHF
j_gene: TRBJ1-5; d_gene: -; abundance: many; v_gene: TRBV20-1; CDR3nt: TGCAGTGCTATCGGCGGGAGCAATCAGCCCCAGCATTTT; CDR3aa: CSAIGGSNQPQHF
j_gene: TRBJ2-7; d_gene: -; abundance: many; v_gene: TRBV5-5; CDR3nt: TGTGCCAGCAGCTTGGCGGGGAGCCCCTACGAGCAGTACTTC; CDR3aa: CASSLAGSPYEQYF